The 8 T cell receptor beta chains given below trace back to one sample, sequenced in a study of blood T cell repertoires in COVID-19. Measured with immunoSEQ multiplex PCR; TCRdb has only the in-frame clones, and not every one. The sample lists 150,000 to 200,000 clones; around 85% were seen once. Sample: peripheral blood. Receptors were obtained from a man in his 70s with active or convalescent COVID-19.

The CDR3 DNA follows: TGTGCCAGCAGCTTAGGCACCAGCCTAGGCGAGCAGTACTTC. It codes for CASSLGTSLGEQYF. The chain has TRBV13 and TRBJ2-7; D gene ambiguous. The CDR3 covers 14 residues. Trimming removed 0 bases at V and 6 bases at J, with 12 bases between. Germline-derived CDR1 and CDR2 are PRHDT and FYEKMQ (reference sequence).

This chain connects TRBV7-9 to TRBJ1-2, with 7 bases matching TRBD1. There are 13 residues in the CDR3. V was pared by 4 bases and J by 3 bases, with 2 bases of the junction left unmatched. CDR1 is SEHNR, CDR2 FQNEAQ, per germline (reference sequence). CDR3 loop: CASSSGQYYGYTF. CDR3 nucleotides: TGTGCCAGCAGCTCGGGACAGTACTATGGCTACACCTTC. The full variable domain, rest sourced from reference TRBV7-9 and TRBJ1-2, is DTGVSQNPRHKITKRGQNVTFRCDPISEHNRLYWYRQTLGQGPEFLTYFQNEAQLEKSRLLSDRFSAERPKGSFSTLEIQRTEQGDSAMYLCASSSGQYYGYTFGSGTRLTVV.

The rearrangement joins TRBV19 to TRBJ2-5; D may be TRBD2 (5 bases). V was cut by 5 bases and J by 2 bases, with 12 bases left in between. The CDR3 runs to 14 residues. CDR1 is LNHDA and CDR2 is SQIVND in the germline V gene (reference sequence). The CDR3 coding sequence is TGTGCCAGTAGTTTCTCTAGCTGGCAAGAGACCCAGTACTTC. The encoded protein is CASSFSSWQETQYF.

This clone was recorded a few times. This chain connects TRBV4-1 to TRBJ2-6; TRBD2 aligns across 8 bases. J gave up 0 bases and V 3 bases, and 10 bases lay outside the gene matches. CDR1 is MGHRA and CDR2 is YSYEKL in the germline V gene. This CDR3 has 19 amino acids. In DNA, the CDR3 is TGCGCCAGCAGCCATTGGCTAGCGGGCGACTACTCTGGGGCCAACGTCCTGACTTTC. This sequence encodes CASSHWLAGDYSGANVLTF.

The CDR3 region has the DNA TGTGCCTGGAGTCGTAGCTCTGGAAACACCATATATTTT. As protein: CAWSRSSGNTIYF. This chain joins TRBV30 and TRBJ1-3, with unresolved D. Germline V gene sequence: CDR1 GTSNPN, CDR2 SVGIG (reference sequence). This CDR3 contains 13 residues. Deletions cut 2 bases from V and 0 bases from J, with 5 bases between.

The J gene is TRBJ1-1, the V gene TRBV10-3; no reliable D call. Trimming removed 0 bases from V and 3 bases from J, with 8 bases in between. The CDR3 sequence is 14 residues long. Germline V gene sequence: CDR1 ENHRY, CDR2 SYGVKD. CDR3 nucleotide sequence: TGTGCCATCAGTGAGTCGACGGGGTACACTGAAGCTTTCTTT. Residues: CAISESTGYTEAFF.

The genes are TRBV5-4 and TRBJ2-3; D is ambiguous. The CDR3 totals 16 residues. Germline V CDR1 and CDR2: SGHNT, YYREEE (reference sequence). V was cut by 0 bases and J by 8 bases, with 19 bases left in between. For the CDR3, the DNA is TGTGCCAGCAGCTTGGGTCTTGCGGCAGTCTTACCTACGCAGTATTTT. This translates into CASSLGLAAVLPTQYF. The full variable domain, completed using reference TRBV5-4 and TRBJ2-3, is ETGVTQSPTHLIKTRGQQVTLRCSSQSGHNTVSWYQQALGQGPQFIFQYYREEENGRGNFPPRFSGLQFPNYSSELNVNALELDDSALYLCASSLGLAAVLPTQYFGPGTRLTVL.

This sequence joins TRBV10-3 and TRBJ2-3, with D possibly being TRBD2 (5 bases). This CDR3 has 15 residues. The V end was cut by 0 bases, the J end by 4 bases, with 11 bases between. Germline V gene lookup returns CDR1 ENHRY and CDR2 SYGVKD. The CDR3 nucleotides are TGTGCCATCAGTGAGTCGCTTGGGAGCCCAGATACGCAGTATTTT. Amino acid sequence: CAISESLGSPDTQYF.